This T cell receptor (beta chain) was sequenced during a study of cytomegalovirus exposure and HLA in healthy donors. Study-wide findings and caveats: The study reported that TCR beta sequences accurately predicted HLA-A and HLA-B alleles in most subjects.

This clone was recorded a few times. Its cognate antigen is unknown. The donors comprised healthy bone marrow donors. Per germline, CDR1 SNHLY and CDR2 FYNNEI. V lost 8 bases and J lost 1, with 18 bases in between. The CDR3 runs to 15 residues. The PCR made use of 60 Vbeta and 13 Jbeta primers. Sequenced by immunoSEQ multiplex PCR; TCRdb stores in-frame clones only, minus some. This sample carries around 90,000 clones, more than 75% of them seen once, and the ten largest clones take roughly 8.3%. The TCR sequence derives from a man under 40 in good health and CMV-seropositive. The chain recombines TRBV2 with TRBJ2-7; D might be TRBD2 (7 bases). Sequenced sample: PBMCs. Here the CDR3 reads CASQPGGRSSYEQYF. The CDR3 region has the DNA TGTGCCAGCCAACCCGGGGGGCGAAGTTCCTACGAGCAGTACTTC.